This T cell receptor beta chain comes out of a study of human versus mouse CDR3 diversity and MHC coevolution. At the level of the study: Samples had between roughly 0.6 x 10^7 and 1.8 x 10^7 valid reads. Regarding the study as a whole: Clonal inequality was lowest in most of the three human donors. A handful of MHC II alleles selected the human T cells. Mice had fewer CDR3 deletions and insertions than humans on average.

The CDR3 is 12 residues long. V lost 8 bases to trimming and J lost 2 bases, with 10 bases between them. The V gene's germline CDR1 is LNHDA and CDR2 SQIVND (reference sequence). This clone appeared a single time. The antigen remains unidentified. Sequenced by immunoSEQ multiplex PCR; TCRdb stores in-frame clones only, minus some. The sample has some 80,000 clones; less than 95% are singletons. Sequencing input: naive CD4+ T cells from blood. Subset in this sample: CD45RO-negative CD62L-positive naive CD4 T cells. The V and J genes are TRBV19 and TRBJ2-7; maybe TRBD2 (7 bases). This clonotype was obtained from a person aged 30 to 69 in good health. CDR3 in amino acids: CASGGGTYEQYF. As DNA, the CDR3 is TGTGCCAGTGGCGGGGGCACCTACGAGCAGTACTTC.